One and the same sample provided the 17 T cell receptor beta chains below, sequenced in a study of Ad26.COV2.S vaccination and SARS-CoV-2 variants. The assay was immunoSEQ multiplex PCR, and TCRdb's table has in-frame clones only and misses some. The sample contains about 480,000 clones, roughly 87% of which appear only once. Treatment specified: roughly 18 received Ad26.COV2.S at low or high dose, single or two shots; 5 received placebo; per-sample allocation not given. Sample collection was performed on day 63 after the first vaccine or placebo injection. The source material was peripheral blood, sampled in a trial of Ad26.COV2.S vaccine versus placebo. The receptor source for this set is a person aged 18-60 years who received the Ad26.COV2.S COVID-19 vaccine or a placebo.

The chain employs TRBV5-6 and TRBJ1-2, with D unclear. V lost 0 bases, J lost 2 bases, and 5 bases lay in between. The V gene's germline CDR1 is SGHDT and CDR2 YYEEEE. The CDR3 totals 13 residues. The CDR3 reads CASSLAANYGYTF. For the CDR3, the DNA is TGTGCCAGCAGCTTGGCTGCAAACTATGGCTACACCTTC.

Concerning this clone: At the DNA level, this CDR3 is encoded by other sequences in the same sample as well. This chain links TRBV4-3 with TRBJ2-5; TRBD1 or TRBD2 may be the D gene (5 bases each). V lost 0 bases, J lost 0 bases, and 8 bases lay in between. Germline assignment: CDR1 LGHNA and CDR2 YSLEER. This CDR3 spans 15 amino acids. The CDR3 region has the DNA TGCGCCAGCAGCCAAGATTTGGGGGACCAAGAGACCCAGTACTTC. This translates into CASSQDLGDQETQYF.

The genes are TRBV29-1 and TRBJ2-7; no firm D call. V dropped 3 bases and J dropped 0 bases, with 6 bases sitting between them. The germline CDR1 and CDR2 sequences are SQVTM and ANQGSEA. This CDR3 comprises 12 residues. For the CDR3, the DNA is TGCAGCGTTGAGGTCGGCTCCTACGAGCAGTACTTC. It translates to CSVEVGSYEQYF.

As regards this clone: The same CDR3 is also encoded by other DNA sequences in this sample. The chain combines TRBV4-2 with TRBJ1-5; D not certain. Trimming took off 1 base at V and 6 bases at J, with 7 bases between the two ends. This CDR3 is built from 13 residues. CDR1 and CDR2 from the germline V gene are LGHNA and YNFKEQ. CDR3 protein: CASSQGVSQPQHF. The CDR3 coding sequence is TGTGCCAGCAGCCAAGGGGTCAGTCAGCCCCAGCATTTT.

This sequence joins TRBV11-2 and TRBJ1-3, with D uncertain. V lost 4 bases to trimming and J lost 0 bases, with 13 bases between them. CDR1 is SGHAT and CDR2 is FQNNGV in the germline V gene. The CDR3 has 16 amino acids. CDR3 in DNA: TGTGCCAGCAGCTCGGTACGGACCGTCTCTGGAAACACCATATATTTT. This codes for CASSSVRTVSGNTIYF.

This clone was counted only a few times. V is TRBV9 and J is TRBJ1-2; D gene uncertain. V was shortened by 0 bases and J by 2 bases, with 5 bases between the two germline ends. The CDR3 loop spans 13 amino acids. Germline CDR1 reads SGDLS; CDR2 reads YYNGEE. CDR3 sequence: CASSVVGNYGYTF. The CDR3 nucleotides read TGTGCCAGCAGCGTAGTAGGGAACTATGGCTACACCTTC.

This chain connects TRBV4-2 to TRBJ2-7; 9 nucleotides match TRBD2. The V and J ends lost 0 bases and 2 bases, in that order; junction bases with no gene match: 8. In germline, CDR1 is LGHNA, CDR2 YNFKEQ. This CDR3 comprises 17 residues. The CDR3 nucleotides read TGTGCCAGCAGCCAAGATTTGGCGGGAGGGGTCGCCTACGAGCAGTACTTC. Protein sequence: CASSQDLAGGVAYEQYF.

This sequence joins TRBV19 and TRBJ2-7; possibly TRBD1 for D (5 bases). Germline CDR1 and CDR2: LNHDA and SQIVND (reference sequence). The CDR3 length is 13 residues. V lost 11 bases to trimming and J lost 0 bases, with 14 bases between them. The CDR3 bases are TGTGCCGCAAGTAGGGGCGGCTCCTACGAGCAGTACTTC. Translating gives CAASRGGSYEQYF.

This chain joins TRBV30 and TRBJ1-5; D unresolved. Germline CDR1 and CDR2: GTSNPN and SVGIG (reference sequence). Trimming stripped 0 bases from V and 2 bases from J, with 20 bases between. The CDR3 totals 18 residues. In DNA form, the CDR3 reads TGTGCCTGGAGTGTACCTGTTTGGGGAACCCCTGGCAATCAGCCCCAGCATTTT. It translates to CAWSVPVWGTPGNQPQHF.

The V and J genes are TRBV28 and TRBJ1-6; no clear D gene. Germline CDR1 and CDR2: MDHEN and SYDVKM. The CDR3 runs 14 residues. Trimming took 7 bases from V and 10 from J, leaving 17 bases between them. CDR3 bases: TGTGCCAGCACCATGGTGGTACCGCGCTCACCCCTCCACTTT. Protein product: CASTMVVPRSPLHF.

The rearrangement uses TRBV11-3 and TRBJ2-7, with 7 bases aligning to TRBD1. Germline V gene data show CDR1 as SGHNT and CDR2 as YENEEA. Trimming took 6 bases from V and 6 from J; bases not matched to a gene: 8. The CDR3 covers 13 residues. The CDR3 nucleotides are TGTGCCAGCAGTCGGGACAGCTTGGGCGAGCAGTACTTC. It codes for CASSRDSLGEQYF.

The chain is built from TRBV10-3 and TRBJ2-3; D not certain. CDR1 and CDR2 (germline): ENHRY, SYGVKD. The CDR3 consists of 13 residues. V was shortened by 2 bases and J by 1 base, with 4 bases between the two germline ends. The DNA for the CDR3 is TGTGCCATCAGTGAGACCCGCACAGATACGCAGTATTTT. It encodes CAISETRTDTQYF.

The CDR3 loop reads CATSRDTGETQYF. CDR3 coding DNA: TGTGCCACCAGCAGAGATACGGGGGAGACCCAGTACTTC. The gene calls are TRBV15 and TRBJ2-5, with D tentatively TRBD2 (5 bases). The V end was cut by 0 bases, the J end by 5 bases, with 7 bases between. The CDR3 is 13 residues long. CDR1 is LNHNV and CDR2 is YYDKDF in the germline V gene (reference sequence).

This clone has a handful of counts. V gene TRBV6-5 combines with J gene TRBJ2-1; D is ambiguous. Trimming left V 9 bases short and J 8 bases short, with 14 bases between. The CDR3 is 12 amino acids. CDR1 MNHEY and CDR2 SVGAGI come from the germline V gene. The CDR3 nucleotides read TGTGCCAGTAACGGACCTTCCTATGAGCAGTTCTTC. Its translation: CASNGPSYEQFF.

The chain joins TRBV5-4 to TRBJ1-1; D is perhaps TRBD1 (5 bases). Between the trimmed V and J ends, which lost 0 bases and 1 base, there was a span of 7 bases. Germline assignment: CDR1 SGHNT and CDR2 YYREEE (reference sequence). The CDR3 is 14 residues long. The CDR3 DNA follows: TGTGCCAGCAGCTTGGAGGGGCCGAACACTGAAGCTTTCTTT. It is translated as CASSLEGPNTEAFF.

This chain links TRBV6-2 or TRBV6-3 with TRBJ2-2; 9 bases align to TRBD2. V trimming: 6 bases; J trimming: 0 bases; junction bases outside the gene matches: 14. The germline V gene has CDR1 MNHEY and CDR2 SVGEGT. This CDR3 is built from 19 residues. The CDR3 DNA reads as TGTGCCAGCAGCCCGACCTTAGCGGGAGCATATCCGAACACCGGGGAGCTGTTTTTT. This translates into CASSPTLAGAYPNTGELFF.

V is TRBV28 and J is TRBJ2-7; 11 bases are a match to TRBD1. CDR1 and CDR2 (germline): MDHEN, SYDVKM. V shed 7 bases, J shed 6 bases, and the junction held 11 bases outside the gene matches. The CDR3 is made up of 15 amino acids. The CDR3 DNA sequence: TGTGCCAGCAATCGGCCCGGGACAGGGGGTATCGAGCAGTACTTC. Amino acids: CASNRPGTGGIEQYF.